This T cell receptor beta chain is from a study of beta chain features in type 1 diabetes. Overall study results and limits: Cells with high TCR expression could be over-represented when cDNA is sequenced. The naive, central memory and Treg TCRB repertoires of patients appeared to be more similar to one another than those of healthy donors. Although PCR might favor shorter templates, it would do so equally in patients and controls. Shortening that was moderate but significant affected the TCRB CDR3s of Type 1 diabetes patients in all four CD4+ subsets.

CD45RO/CCR7/CD25/CD127/CD95/CD27 separated CD4+ naive, central memory, regulatory and stem cell-like memory cells by sorting. Of the isolated RNA, all was reverse transcribed, and so the sequenced material was expressed TCRB transcripts. Here immunoSEQ multiplex PCR was the method, and the copy in TCRdb shows in-frame clones only, minus some. The repertoire holds some 330,000 clones, with roughly 12% as singletons. With respect to this clone: Its antigen is unidentified.

The clonotype comes from a woman aged 18-29 years with type 1 diabetes. Sequences were obtained from naive CD4+ T cells from blood.

CDR3 sequence: CSVLGGTNTGELFF. In DNA form, the CDR3 reads TGCAGCGTGCTGGGAGGCACGAACACCGGGGAGCTGTTTTTT. V is TRBV29-1 and J is TRBJ2-2; maybe TRBD2 (6 bases). This CDR3 is built from 14 residues. Germline loops: CDR1 SQVTM, CDR2 ANQGSEA. V lost 6 bases and J lost 0, with 11 bases in between.